Presented here are 5 T cell receptor beta chains from one specimen sequenced in a study of blood T cell repertoires in COVID-19 (dated by TCRdb to about 2020). The protocol used for the library was the immunoSEQ multiplex PCR assay. TCRdb holds this immuneACCESS table with in-frame rearrangements only. Some clones are missing; in checked studies, unresolved V genes explain under half, and the rest has no known cause. In all, the sample holds 450,000 or so clones, and roughly 87% of those were seen once. Clones ranked in the top ten supply about 0.6% of the sample. The specimen sequenced was PBMCs or T cells enriched from blood (not recorded which). The receptors were gathered from a man between 18 and 29 years old who had recovered from COVID-19.

The CDR3 coding sequence is TGTGCCATCAGTGAGTCGACGGGAGCCTACGAGCAGTACTTC. It is translated as CAISESTGAYEQYF. J is TRBJ2-7 and V is TRBV10-3, with D maybe TRBD2 (6 bases). The CDR3 consists of 14 residues. Deletions cut 0 bases from V and 2 bases from J, with 8 bases between. Germline CDR1 reads ENHRY; CDR2 reads SYGVKD.

V usage is TRBV25-1 and J usage is TRBJ2-1; D is uncertain. V shed 7 bases and J shed 6 bases, with 19 bases lying between them. This CDR3 region has 15 residues. Germline V CDR1 and CDR2: MGHDK, SYGVNS. Here the CDR3 DNA reads TGTGCCAGCACCTTTGTGAATACGAGAGGCAATGAGCAGTTCTTC. This encodes CASTFVNTRGNEQFF.

V is TRBV7-9 and J is TRBJ2-1, with 12 nucleotides matching TRBD2. V dropped 7 bases and J dropped 6; count of bases not matched to a gene: 7. CDR3 size: 15 residues. Germline CDR1 and CDR2: SEHNR and FQNEAQ (reference sequence). The CDR3 loop is CASTPLAGGPNEQFF. CDR3 DNA sequence: TGTGCCAGCACCCCTCTAGCGGGGGGGCCCAATGAGCAGTTCTTC.

This chain uses TRBV10-1 with TRBJ2-2; D may be TRBD1 (5 bases). The CDR3 consists of 14 residues. V gave up 5 bases and J gave up 1 base, with 8 bases separating them. Per the germline V gene, CDR1 is WNHNN and CDR2 is SYGVQD (reference sequence). CDR3 protein: CASSFRVNTGELFF. The CDR3 region has the DNA TGCGCCAGCAGTTTCAGGGTGAACACCGGGGAGCTGTTTTTT.

To note about this clone: This sample also contains other DNA sequences that code for the same CDR3. The J gene is TRBJ1-4, the V gene TRBV7-9; D is perhaps TRBD1 (5 bases). The length of the CDR3 is 14 residues. The V and J ends lost 1 base and 6 bases respectively, with 9 bases between them. Germline V gene sequence: CDR1 SEHNR, CDR2 FQNEAQ (reference sequence). CDR3: CASSLGQGYEKLFF. CDR3 nucleotides: TGTGCCAGCAGCTTAGGCCAGGGTTATGAAAAACTGTTTTTT.